The sequence of this T cell receptor beta chain was determined in a study of blood T cells in healthy people across ages. Study conclusions and caveats: More naive CD4+ cells and higher diversity were found in long-lived than in aged donors. Shifts in expanded clonotypes may have been confounded by donor CMV status, which was unknown.

A second PCR of about 7 to 12 cycles used a sample-barcoded 5' primer and a J-beta primer mix. Using its own MiXCR run on the 5' RACE reads, TCRdb lists one record per CDR3 protein. The sample has fewer than 900,000 distinct CDR3 sequences; about 52% are singletons. As regards this clonotype: As yet, its antigen is unknown.

Russia was home to the donors, healthy Caucasian individuals aged 6 to 90. The TCR comes from a woman between 55 and 75 years old in good health. The specimen sequenced was blood.

The CDR3: CSARSGTSEMRQFF. The CDR3 bases are TGCAGTGCTAGATCCGGGACTAGCGAAATGCGGCAGTTCTTC. The V and J genes are TRBV20-1 and TRBJ2-1; TRBD2 aligns across 10 bases. The germline V gene encodes CDR1 DFQATT and CDR2 SNEGSKA (reference sequence). The junction had 10 bases not matched to a gene; V was cut back by 2 bases and J by 12 bases. This CDR3 spans 14 amino acids.